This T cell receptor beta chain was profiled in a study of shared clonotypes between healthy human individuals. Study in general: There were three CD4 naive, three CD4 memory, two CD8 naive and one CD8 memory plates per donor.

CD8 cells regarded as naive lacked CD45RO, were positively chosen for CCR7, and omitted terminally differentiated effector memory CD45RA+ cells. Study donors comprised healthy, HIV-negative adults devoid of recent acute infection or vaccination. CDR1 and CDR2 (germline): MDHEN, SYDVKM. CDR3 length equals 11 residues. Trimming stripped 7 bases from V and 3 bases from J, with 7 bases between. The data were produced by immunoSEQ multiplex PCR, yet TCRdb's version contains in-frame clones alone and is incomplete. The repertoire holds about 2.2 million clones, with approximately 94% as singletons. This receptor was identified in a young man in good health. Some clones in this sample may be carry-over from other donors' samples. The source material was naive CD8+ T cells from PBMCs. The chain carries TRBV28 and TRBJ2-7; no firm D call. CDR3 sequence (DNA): TGTGCCAGCACCCAGTACTACGAGCAGTACTTC. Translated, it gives CASTQYYEQYF.